This is a list of T cell receptor beta chains from one sample in a study of blood T cell repertoires in COVID-19. Sequencing used immunoSEQ multiplex PCR; TCRdb keeps in-frame clones, though not all of them. The sample has about 86,000 clones, around 86% seen once. Sequencing used peripheral blood. Receptors were obtained from a human donor in a cohort sampled during active COVID-19. Each CDR3 is given with its conserved first and last residue. The order of the fields is J gene, V gene, clone size, D gene, CDR3 DNA, CDR3 protein. A D gene is named only where the DNA matches it firmly. The size field is filled for only some rows; it gives once, few, many or a size class.

>TRBJ2-1|TRBV7-2|-|-
TGTGCCAGCAGCGACCTGGAGCGATCCTACAATGAGCAGTTCTTC
CASSDLERSYNEQFF
>TRBJ2-5|TRBV21-1|-|-
TGTGCCAGCAGCCCCTGCCTAGCGGATGGGCAAGAGACCCAGTACTTC
CASSPCLADGQETQYF
>TRBJ2-3|TRBV11-3|-|-
TGTGCCAGCAGCTTAGGAGAAGATACGCAGTATTTT
CASSLGEDTQYF
>TRBJ2-2|TRBV24-1|once|-
TGTGCCACCAGTGATTCGCTTGGGACATCGAACACCGGGGAGCTGTTTTTT
CATSDSLGTSNTGELFF
>TRBJ2-1|TRBV7-9|-|TRBD2
TGTGCCAGCAGAAACGGGGCGGGAGGGGCTGAGCAGTTCTTC
CASRNGAGGAEQFF
>TRBJ1-5|TRBV28|once|-
TGTGCCAGCAGTTGGGGAAGGGGTTCAGTGCAGCCCCAGCATTTT
CASSWGRGSVQPQHF
>TRBJ1-5|TRBV28|-|-
TGTGCCAGCCAAACTGGGGGCGATCAGCCCCAGCATTTT
CASQTGGDQPQHF
>TRBJ2-7|TRBV24-1|-|TRBD2
TGTGCCACCAGTGATTCATGGACTAGCCTCAACCCCGGCGAGCAGTACTTC
CATSDSWTSLNPGEQYF
>TRBJ2-2|TRBV30|-|TRBD1
TGTGCCTGGAAGCCCGAGACAGGGCAGACCGGGGAGCTGTTTTTT
CAWKPETGQTGELFF
>TRBJ1-4|TRBV28|once|TRBD1
TGTGCCAGCGGCGGACAGGAGATTAATGAAAAACTGTTTTTT
CASGGQEINEKLFF
>TRBJ1-1|TRBV11-2|-|TRBD1
TGTGCCAGCAGCTACGACTCGACAGGGCTTGAAGCTTTCTTT
CASSYDSTGLEAFF
>TRBJ1-5|TRBV6-5|-|TRBD1
TGTGCCAGCAGTCCACAGGGGACGAGCAATCAGCCCCAGCATTTT
CASSPQGTSNQPQHF
>TRBJ2-1|TRBV9|-|-
TGTGCCAGCAGCGTAGGAGATCGGAATGAGCAGTTCTTC
CASSVGDRNEQFF
>TRBJ2-7|TRBV2|-|TRBD2
TGTGCCAGCAGTGAGGGAGGGTACGAGCAGTACTTC
CASSEGGYEQYF